The TCR beta chain described here comes from a study of lymphopenia after photon versus proton radiotherapy. This CDR3 is built from 14 residues. TCRdb's table, derived via immunoSEQ multiplex PCR, lists solely in-frame clones and lacks some. The repertoire consists of 37,000 or so clones, with 85% to 90% occurring once and the leading ten covering under 3.5%. The sample here was peripheral blood, taken from a patient treated with photon-based radiotherapy. The gene calls are TRBV21-1 and TRBJ1-5. TRBV21-1 is shown as a pseudogene. The receptor was isolated from a man aged 45 to 65 with gastric cancer. In DNA, the CDR3 is TGTGCCAGCACCGAGGACGGTAGCAATCAGCCCCAGCATTTT. It codes for CASTEDGSNQPQHF.